The 19 T cell receptor beta chains listed next were all sequenced from one sample in a study of blood T cell repertoires in COVID-19. Assay: immunoSEQ multiplex PCR; the TCRdb copy retains only in-frame clones and omits some. The sample holds some 140,000 clones, around 79% seen once. Source material: peripheral blood. The receptor source for this set is a man between 60 and 75 years old with acute or convalescent COVID-19.

This clone has only a few counts. This rearrangement joins TRBV9 to TRBJ2-5, with D possibly matching TRBD1 (6 bases). CDR3 size: 15 residues. The V end lost 0 bases, the J end lost 4 bases, and 13 bases lay between the germline ends. CDR1 is SGDLS, CDR2 YYNGEE, per germline. The CDR3 DNA sequence: TGTGCCAGCAGCGTAGAGGGACATCTGGGAGAGACCCAGTACTTC. This translates into CASSVEGHLGETQYF.

A word on this clone: A read error may account for a junction end that differs from germline. The chain carries TRBV5-5 and TRBJ1-4; 7 bases match TRBD1. Germline V gives CDR1 SGHKS, CDR2 YYEKEE (reference sequence). This CDR3 is built from 10 residues. The CDR3 DNA reads TGTGCCAGCAGCGGGGACAGCGGCCTTTTT. Encoded protein: CASSGDSGLF.

V usage is TRBV2 and J usage is TRBJ2-7; a possible D gene is TRBD2 (6 bases). In germline, CDR1 is SNHLY, CDR2 FYNNEI. This CDR3 is built from 13 residues. The ends were cut back, 11 bases at V and 0 bases at J, with 14 bases in the middle. The CDR3 DNA reads TGTGCCGGAAGACTAGAGAGCTCCTACGAGCAGTACTTC. Translation: CAGRLESSYEQYF.

J is TRBJ1-2 and V is TRBV28, with TRBD1 matching 7 bases. The ends lost 4 bases at V and 1 base at J; junction bases unmatched: 6. This CDR3 region has 15 residues. Germline V gives CDR1 MDHEN, CDR2 SYDVKM. CDR3 nucleotides: TGTGCCAGCAGTTCGACAGGGATACGTAACTATGGCTACACCTTC. Residues: CASSSTGIRNYGYTF.

The chain couples TRBV18 to TRBJ1-4; possible D gene TRBD1, 6 bases. Germline-derived CDR1 and CDR2 are KGHSH and LQKENI. V was trimmed by 2 bases and J by 4 bases, leaving 8 bases between them. The CDR3 runs 14 residues. The CDR3 sequence: CASSPDRNNEKLFF. The CDR3 region has the DNA TGTGCCAGCTCACCAGACAGGAATAATGAAAAACTGTTTTTT. The variable domain in full, completed from reference TRBV18 and TRBJ1-4, reads NAGVMQNPRHLVRRRGQEARLRCSPMKGHSHVYWYRQLPEEGLKFMVYLQKENIIDESGMPKERFSAEFPKEGPSILRIQQVVRGDSAAYFCASSPDRNNEKLFFGSGTQLSVL.

This clone was picked up a small number of times. The chain combines TRBV28 with TRBJ2-2; TRBD2 matches at 12 bases. The CDR3 is made up of 17 amino acids. Germline lookup yields CDR1 MDHEN and CDR2 SYDVKM. After removal of 0 bases from V and 6 bases from J, the junction contained 5 bases not matched to a gene. CDR3 region: CASSLWRLAGGPGELFF. As DNA, the CDR3 is TGTGCCAGCAGTTTATGGCGGCTAGCGGGAGGGCCCGGGGAGCTGTTTTTT.

This chain joins TRBV3-1 (or the pseudogene TRBV3-2) and TRBJ1-1, with no clear D. The CDR3 runs to 13 residues. V was clipped by 3 bases and J by 4 bases, with 9 bases between them. Germline CDR1 reads LGHDT; CDR2 reads YNNKEL (reference sequence). The CDR3: CASSQMVRTEAFF. CDR3 bases: TGTGCCAGCAGCCAGATGGTGCGCACTGAAGCTTTCTTT.

This chain links TRBV25-1 with TRBJ2-5; TRBD1 matches at 7 bases. Trimming at V came to 5 bases and at J to 4 bases, leaving 4 bases not matched to a gene. Germline V gene sequence: CDR1 MGHDK, CDR2 SYGVNS. The CDR3 covers 13 residues. CDR3 nucleotides: TGTGCCAGCAGTCGGCGGACAGGAGAGACCCAGTACTTC. Amino acid sequence: CASSRRTGETQYF.

This sequence joins TRBV5-1 and TRBJ2-2; 7 bases align to TRBD2. The V gene's germline CDR1 is SGHRS and CDR2 YFSETQ. The J segment lost 5 bases and the V segment lost 1 base, leaving 8 bases of the junction unmatched. The CDR3 covers 16 residues. The CDR3 protein is CASSLLMAGETGELFF. The DNA of the CDR3 is TGCGCCAGCAGCTTGCTAATGGCGGGAGAAACCGGGGAGCTGTTTTTT.

The chain employs TRBV6-2 or TRBV6-3 and TRBJ1-4; a weak D match, TRBD1 (6 bases). Trimming removed 6 bases at V and 4 bases at J, with 9 bases between. Germline CDR1 reads MNHEY; CDR2 reads SVGEGT. The CDR3 is 13 residues long. CDR3 bases: TGTGCCAGCAGCCGGGACAATAATGAAAAACTGTTTTTT. Translating gives CASSRDNNEKLFF.

This chain links TRBV11-3 with TRBJ2-2, with TRBD1 as a possible D gene (6 bases). CDR3 length: 15 residues. Germline V gene lookup returns CDR1 SGHNT and CDR2 YENEEA. V was cut by 2 bases and J by 5 bases, with 12 bases left in between. For the CDR3, the DNA is TGTGCCAGCAGCTTAAGGCAGGGGAAGACCGGGGAGCTGTTTTTT. It codes for CASSLRQGKTGELFF.

This chain connects TRBV5-1 to TRBJ1-3; 7 nucleotides align to TRBD1. The ends lost 3 bases at V and 2 bases at J; junction bases unmatched: 5. The CDR3 has 15 residues. In germline, CDR1 is SGHRS, CDR2 YFSETQ. The CDR3 here is CASSSGQAAGNTIYF. The CDR3 DNA reads as TGCGCCAGCAGCTCCGGACAGGCTGCTGGAAACACCATATATTTT.

V gene TRBV28 combines with J gene TRBJ2-1, with D uncertain. V was cut by 4 bases and J by 2 bases, with 12 bases left in between. CDR1 and CDR2 from the germline V gene are MDHEN and SYDVKM. The CDR3 spans 15 residues. The CDR3 region has the DNA TGTGCCAGCAGTTGGGTAGCCGCGCCCTACAATGAGCAGTTCTTC. It is translated as CASSWVAAPYNEQFF.

The chain has TRBV4-3 and TRBJ1-2, with 7 bases fitting TRBD1. This CDR3 spans 15 amino acids. CDR1 and CDR2 from the germline V gene are LGHNA and YSLEER. V dropped 5 bases and J dropped 2; count of bases not matched to a gene: 8. DNA of the CDR3: TGCGCCAGCAGCGCGGGACCGGGACAGAACTATGGCTACACCTTC. Its protein product is CASSAGPGQNYGYTF.

The rearrangement uses TRBV7-2 and TRBJ2-1; TRBD1 aligns across 7 bases. In germline, CDR1 is SGHTA, CDR2 FQGNSA. The V gene end was trimmed by 6 bases and the J gene end by 5 bases; junction bases not matched to a gene: 4. The CDR3 totals 13 residues. CDR3 sequence reads: CASRTGLNNEQFF. The CDR3 DNA reads TGTGCCAGCAGGACAGGGCTTAACAATGAGCAGTTCTTC.

The J gene is TRBJ2-7, the V gene TRBV7-2; unclear D gene. The V gene's germline CDR1 is SGHTA and CDR2 FQGNSA. This CDR3 is 13 amino acids long. The ends were cut back, 1 base at V and 3 bases at J, with 7 bases in the middle. CDR3 sequence (DNA): TGTGCCAGCAGCTTAGTACGGTTCTACGAGCAGTACTTC. As protein: CASSLVRFYEQYF.

This chain uses TRBV19 with TRBJ1-5; 7 positions match TRBD1. CDR1 is LNHDA, CDR2 SQIVND, per germline (reference sequence). This CDR3 region has 15 residues. Trimming cost V 4 bases and J 11 bases; bases outside gene matches: 14. CDR3 DNA sequence: TGTGCCAGTAGTAACGGGGACAGCCCTTCGGGGGCCCAGCATTTT. This sequence encodes CASSNGDSPSGAQHF. Using reference TRBV19 and TRBJ1-5 for the parts outside the CDR3, the full variable domain is DGGITQSPKYLFRKEGQNVTLSCEQNLNHDAMYWYRQDPGQGLRLIYYSQIVNDFQKGDIAEGYSVSREKKESFPLTVTSAQKNPTAFYLCASSNGDSPSGAQHFGDGTRLSIL.

The genes are TRBV2 and TRBJ2-5; D unclear. V was trimmed by 7 bases and J by 5 bases, leaving 14 bases between them. CDR1 and CDR2 from the germline V gene are SNHLY and FYNNEI. The CDR3 has 13 amino acids. The CDR3 DNA is TGTGCCAGCAAGGCTAGGTTCCTGGAGACCCAGTACTTC. As protein: CASKARFLETQYF.

This sequence joins TRBV23-1 and TRBJ2-7; no firm D call. TRBV23-1 is annotated as an ORF whose role is uncertain. Trimming stripped 5 bases from V and 4 bases from J, with 6 bases between. The CDR3 has 11 residues. The CDR3 DNA reads TGCGCCAGCAGTTGTAATTACGAGCAGTACTTC. Translated: CASSCNYEQYF.